This T cell receptor (beta chain) was sequenced during a study of control samples from healthy donors and cancer patients. CDR3 length equals 18 residues. Germline assignment: CDR1 SGHNT and CDR2 YENEEA. The V segment lost 5 bases and the J segment 5 bases; nucleotides outside the gene matches: 18. Sequencing was performed with immunoSEQ multiplex PCR; in TCRdb, only in-frame clones are kept and a portion is missing. The table lists around 29,000 clones, 70% to 80% of them singletons. The clonotype was recovered from a man aged 60 to 69 with head and neck cancer. This chain uses TRBV11-3 with TRBJ2-7; TRBD1 matches 10 bases. The sample taken for sequencing was PBMCs. The CDR3 sequence: CASSPGQGRGGLGDEQYF. CDR3 coding DNA: TGTGCCAGCAGCCCGGGACAGGGGAGAGGAGGCCTCGGGGACGAGCAGTACTTC.